These 20 T cell receptor beta chains originate from one sample sequenced in a study of post-analysis software for immune sequencing data. General study findings and limits: Compared with controls, patients had more of 4 to 6 TRBV segments, including TRBV5-6, TRBV5-1 and TRBV20-1.

Their target antigens are unknown. Unique molecular identifiers were carried by the TCR beta cDNA libraries. A single record per CDR3 protein comes from TCRdb applying MiXCR to the PCR reads. Seen here are 700,000 to 800,000 distinct CDR3 sequences, 30% observed once, and the top ten hold around 0.56%. Material: blood. All receptors derive from a girl aged 10 to 17 with multiple sclerosis.

For this clonotype: Compared with germline, one end of the junction differs, possibly owing to a read error. The CDR3 nucleotides read TGCGCCAGCAGCTTGGCCGGGCGGCCGGACACCGGGGAGCGGTTTTTT. Translating it yields CASSLAGRPDTGERFF. V usage is TRBV5-1 and J usage is TRBJ2-2; D is tentatively TRBD1 or TRBD2 (5 bases each). The CDR3 runs 16 residues. The V gene's germline CDR1 is SGHRS and CDR2 YFSETQ.

Comment on this clonotype: The junction departs from the called germline gene at one end, perhaps through a read error. J is TRBJ2-6 and V is TRBV5-1; D remains ambiguous. Germline V lookup: CDR1 SGHRS, CDR2 YFSETQ. This CDR3 has 15 amino acids. The CDR3 nucleotides read TGCGCCAGCAGCCCGGATAGCTCTAGGGCCAACGTCCTGACTTTC. Translation: CASSPDSSRANVLTF.

This clonotype turned up a few times. It may be a read error: a sequence one base away is much more abundant. The chain employs TRBV7-2 and TRBJ2-7; D possibly corresponds to TRBD1 (6 bases). Looked up from germline, CDR1 is SGHTA and CDR2 is FQGNSA. The germline V and J ends were trimmed by 5 bases and 3 bases, with 17 bases remaining between them. The CDR3 is 15 amino acids. CDR3 sequence reads: CTSSAKTGTNYEQYF. The CDR3, as DNA: TGTACCAGCAGCGCTAAAACCGGGACAAACTACGAGCAGTACTTC.

The V and J genes are TRBV12-5 and TRBJ1-1, with 12 bases matching TRBD1. The germline V gene encodes CDR1 LGHNT and CDR2 FRNRAP. The CDR3 length is 18 residues. J gave up 7 bases and V 5 bases, and 17 bases lay outside the gene matches. This chain's CDR3 is CASGPRDRGRPDLSEAFF. The CDR3 nucleotides read TGTGCTAGTGGTCCAAGGGACAGGGGGCGCCCAGATTTGAGTGAAGCTTTCTTT.

The genes are TRBV29-1 and TRBJ2-1; a possible D gene is TRBD1 (6 bases). CDR3 length equals 13 residues. Germline V lookup: CDR1 SQVTM, CDR2 ANQGSEA. This chain's CDR3 is CSVISGQYNEQFF. CDR3 nucleotide sequence: TGCAGTGTAATCTCCGGACAGTACAATGAGCAGTTCTTC.

A remark on this clonotype: A junction boundary mismatches the germline segment, possibly from a read error. The CDR3 is CASNQGTSGSGTDTQYF. CDR3 DNA: TGTGCCAGCAACCAAGGTACTAGCGGGAGTGGTACAGATACGCAGTATTTT. This rearrangement joins TRBV3-1 to TRBJ2-3; 11 nucleotides agree with TRBD2. Germline CDR1 LGHDT, CDR2 YNNKEL (reference sequence). The CDR3 is made up of 17 amino acids.

The chain uses TRBV28 and TRBJ2-6, with D uncertain. The CDR3 is made up of 19 amino acids. V lost 5 bases and J 1 base, leaving 21 bases between the germline ends. Germline V gives CDR1 MDHEN, CDR2 SYDVKM. The CDR3 spells CASSPRVWQAGSGANVLTF. In DNA form, the CDR3 reads TGTGCCAGCAGTCCACGCGTCTGGCAGGCAGGATCTGGGGCCAACGTCCTGACTTTC. Together with reference TRBV28 and TRBJ2-6, the CDR3 gives the full variable domain: DVKVTQSSRYLVKRTGEKVFLECVQDMDHENMFWYRQDPGLGLRLIYFSYDVKMKEKGDIPEGYSVSREKKERFSLILESASTNQTSMYLCASSPRVWQAGSGANVLTFGAGSRLTVL.

The V call is TRBV28, the J call TRBJ1-5, with TRBD1 matching 7 bases. The CDR3 has 15 residues. Per germline, CDR1 MDHEN and CDR2 SYDVKM. Losses at the gene ends were 2 bases for V and 6 bases for J; bases not matched to a gene: 7. CDR3 residues: CASSLQGGGGQPQHF. The DNA of the CDR3 is TGTGCCAGCAGTTTACAAGGGGGCGGAGGTCAGCCCCAGCATTTT.

This clonotype was counted a few times. This chain links TRBV29-1 with TRBJ2-1; 7 bases line up with TRBD2. The CDR3 runs to 12 residues. Per germline, CDR1 SQVTM and CDR2 ANQGSEA. The V gene end was trimmed by 7 bases and the J gene end by 8 bases; junction bases not matched to a gene: 8. CDR3: CSGGGDFDEQFF. Here the CDR3 DNA reads TGCAGCGGGGGGGGGGATTTTGATGAGCAGTTCTTC.

V gene TRBV20-1 combines with J gene TRBJ2-3, with D perhaps TRBD2 (5 bases). Germline V gene data show CDR1 as DFQATT and CDR2 as SNEGSKA (reference sequence). The germline V and J ends were trimmed by 6 bases and 0 bases, with 13 bases remaining between them. The CDR3 consists of 14 residues. The CDR3 spells CSANRGGSTDTQYF. The DNA for the CDR3 is TGCAGTGCGAACCGAGGCGGGAGCACAGATACGCAGTATTTT.

This clonotype was counted a few times. The chain joins TRBV7-9 to TRBJ1-2; 7 bases agree with TRBD1. Germline CDR1 and CDR2: SEHNR and FQNEAQ (reference sequence). This CDR3 is 16 amino acids long. The trim removed 0 bases at V and 0 bases at J, leaving 4 bases unmatched. CDR3 loop: CASSLAGTATNYGYTF. The CDR3 DNA follows: TGTGCCAGCAGCTTAGCCGGGACAGCAACTAACTATGGCTACACCTTC.

J is TRBJ2-1 and V is TRBV3-1; TRBD2 aligns across 9 bases. The J segment lost 5 bases and the V segment lost 1 base, leaving 6 bases of the junction unmatched. The germline gives CDR1 LGHDT, CDR2 YNNKEL (reference sequence). The CDR3 is made up of 16 amino acids. This CDR3 reads CASSQVRSGRNNEQFF. In DNA form, the CDR3 reads TGTGCCAGCAGCCAAGTAAGGAGCGGGAGGAACAATGAGCAGTTCTTC.

This sequence joins TRBV27 and TRBJ2-5; D gene unclear. Trimming shortened V by 4 bases and J by 4 bases, and 7 bases separated the two germline ends. CDR3 size: 12 residues. The V gene's germline CDR1 is MNHEY and CDR2 SMNVEV (reference sequence). CDR3 nucleotide sequence: TGTGCCAGCAGTTGGAACAGAGAGACCCAGTACTTC. Its translation is CASSWNRETQYF.

This clonotype came up a few times. This chain links TRBV5-1 with TRBJ1-2, with TRBD1 matching over 8 bases. J gave up 7 bases and V 1 base, and 6 bases lay outside the gene matches. CDR1 is SGHRS and CDR2 is YFSETQ in the germline V gene. The CDR3 runs 14 residues. CDR3 nucleotides: TGCGCCAGCAGCTTGTTCAGGGGGCATATTGGCTACACCTTC. It is translated as CASSLFRGHIGYTF.

This clonotype was seen only a few times. J is TRBJ1-1 and V is TRBV6-5; a possible D gene is TRBD1 (6 bases). Trimming removed 6 bases at V and 2 bases at J, with 13 bases between. The CDR3 sequence is 14 residues long. Germline lookup yields CDR1 MNHEY and CDR2 SVGAGI. The CDR3 bases are TGTGCCAGCAGACCCCAACAGGGAAACACTGAAGCTTTCTTT. Translation gives CASRPQQGNTEAFF.

The chain couples TRBV6-6 to TRBJ1-1; D unclear. Germline V gives CDR1 MNHNY, CDR2 SVGAGI (reference sequence). V lost 0 bases, J lost 1 base, and 6 bases lay in between. The CDR3 is 14 amino acids. CDR3 sequence (DNA): TGTGCCAGCAGTTACTCCGCTAAGAACACTGAAGCTTTCTTT. This sequence encodes CASSYSAKNTEAFF.

This clonotype occurred a few times. The CDR3 reads CASSYGMNPSGTEAFF. CDR3 coding DNA: TGTGCCAGCAGTTACGGGATGAATCCGTCCGGGACTGAAGCTTTCTTT. The rearrangement links TRBV6-7 to TRBJ1-1; D gene ambiguous. TRBV6-7 is an ORF for which the function is uncertain. The CDR3 is 16 amino acids. The germline V and J ends were trimmed by 2 bases and 5 bases, with 18 bases remaining between them.

CDR3 coding DNA: TGCGCCAGCAGCCAGACTACACAGGGAAGGGCAGCTTTCTTT. Residues: CASSQTTQGRAAFF. This chain uses TRBV4-1 with TRBJ1-1; weak D call: TRBD1 (6 bases). The CDR3 is 14 amino acids. The V end lost 3 bases, the J end lost 10 bases, and 18 bases lay between the germline ends. Germline-derived CDR1 and CDR2 are MGHRA and YSYEKL.

V gene TRBV28 combines with J gene TRBJ2-1, with 10 positions matching TRBD2. The CDR3 contains 17 residues. The ends lost 1 base at V and 8 bases at J; junction bases unmatched: 11. Germline CDR1 MDHEN, CDR2 SYDVKM. DNA for the CDR3: TGTGCCAGCAGTTTATACCCGGCTAGCGGGAGTATGGATGAGCAGTTCTTC. Translation gives CASSLYPASGSMDEQFF.

The chain carries TRBV20-1 and TRBJ1-5; TRBD1 is a possible D gene (6 bases). CDR1 and CDR2 from the germline V gene are DFQATT and SNEGSKA (reference sequence). Trimming pared 3 bases from V and 5 bases from J, leaving 11 bases between. The CDR3 sequence is 13 residues long. The DNA for the CDR3 is TGCAGTGCTAGCCGGGACAACTATCAGCCCCAGCATTTT. Translating it yields CSASRDNYQPQHF.